This TCR beta chain was retrieved from a study of glioma-infiltrating T cells. TCR alpha and beta CDR3 regions were amplified from RNA using iRepertoire nested multiplex PCR. TCRdb independently ran MiXCR on the multiplex PCR reads; one entry per CDR3 protein. The sample includes more than 9,000 distinct CDR3 sequences, under 60% seen only once; the top ten take about 20%. The germline CDR1 and CDR2 sequences are DFQATT and SNEGSKA (reference sequence). V was shortened by 6 bases and J by 1 base, with 15 bases between the two germline ends. The CDR3 covers 14 residues. The sample consisted of glioma tissue, nonneoplastic brain tissue, or PBMCs (not recorded which). The gene calls are TRBV20-1 and TRBJ1-2; D gene uncertain. This TCR came from a human donor with low-grade glioma or glioblastoma, undergoing nonglioma brain surgery, or in good health (not recorded which). The chain's CDR3 is CSATAQPDNYGYTF. DNA of the CDR3: TGCAGTGCGACCGCCCAACCTGATAACTATGGCTACACCTTC.